This T cell receptor beta chain stems from a study of T-cell memory formation after mild COVID-19. Looking at the study overall: TCR clusters were largely donor specific.

A note on this clonotype: Its cognate antigen is unknown.

Germline values: CDR1 SQVTM, CDR2 ANQGSEA. V gave up 4 bases and J gave up 5 bases; unmatched junction bases: 7. The CDR3 has 13 amino acids. TCR alpha and TCR beta cDNA libraries with sample barcodes and UMIs came from 5'RACE using constant-segment primers. Via MiXCR, TCRdb re-called the 5' RACE reads, giving one row per CDR3 protein. The data contain 140,000 to 150,000 distinct CDR3 sequences, about 23% of them singletons. Study results and limitations: Still unconfirmed is whether the second-wave clones peaking on day 37 recognized SARS-CoV-2.

Material: PBMCs or a T cell subset sorted from them (not recorded which). The clonotype comes from an adult woman who had mild COVID-19 (a few samples of this study predate the infection). Cell type and time point are not known. V usage is TRBV29-1 and J usage is TRBJ1-2; TRBD1 matches at 7 bases. The DNA for the CDR3 is TGCAGCGTTGGGGTTGCAGGGGGATATGGCTACACCTTC. Translated: CSVGVAGGYGYTF. Variable domain in full (rest from reference TRBV29-1 and TRBJ1-2): SAVISQKPSRDICQRGTSLTIQCQVDSQVTMMFWYRQQPGQSLTLIATANQGSEATYESGFVIDKFPISRPNLTFSTLTVSNMSPEDSSIYLCSVGVAGGYGYTFGSGTRLTVV.